This T cell receptor (beta chain) was identified in a study of blood T cell repertoires in COVID-19 (dated by TCRdb to about 2020). General notes on the study: Samples covering the acute and convalescent phases of COVID-19 were provided by collaborators in the United States, Italy and Spain. A de-identified subject ID, COVID-19 status, age in years and sex were almost always included in the sample metadata. The repertoires were released in a freely available public database intended as a resource for research on the immune response to SARS-CoV-2. The prospective study material was composed of cDNA or gDNA derived from T cells, B-cell-depleted T cells, or PBMCs. Where HLA class I and class II types were available, the types were taken from metadata supplied by the sample provider, not from assay-based typing. Subjects who had been exposed to COVID-19, were actively infected with it, or had recovered from it provided the deeply sampled blood TCRbeta repertoires that made up the dataset. The samples were drawn from two sources: the first 160 participants of the ongoing ImmuneRACE study, and some 1,300 subjects contributed by 6 global collaborators. What the work shows at the level of the full study, not this receptor alone: The quantity of clinical and demographic metadata differed by source and by participant and was supplied without curation.

The collaborating institutions used their own protocols to collect whole blood in K2EDTA tubes. For TCRbeta analysis, collaborators shipped samples as frozen whole blood, isolated PBMCs, or DNA extracted from either of those sample types. The immunoSEQ Assay, a bias-controlled multiplex PCR, was used to amplify TCRbeta CDR3 regions from genomic DNA. The study's processing was this. The number of nucleated cells in each sample was estimated from the amplification of reference gene primers within the assay. To quantify the absolute abundance of each unique TCRbeta CDR3 rearrangement, sequence reads were collapsed and filtered. For each sample, productive Simpson clonality was calculated as the square root of Simpson's diversity index across productive rearrangements. This is the immuneACCESS table as TCRdb keeps it, with only in-frame sequences that have V and J called. A part of the clones is gone; compared with another copy, unresolved V genes explain less than half, and the rest is unexplained. That table gives V, J and clone size, and the DNA gave D and trimming. Within this sample are a few hundred thousand clones, with roughly 80% of them counted one time only. The ten top clones hold around 3.3% of the sample.

The CDR3 goes from the cysteine to the phenylalanine over 12 residues. The kept DNA is CDR3 alone, 36 bases in frame from the first base. The germline V gene provides CDR1 KGHDR and CDR2 SFDVKD. The germline V and J ends show losses of 9 bases and 8 bases respectively, and no gene match explains 2 bases of the junction. In the case of this clone: Its antigen remains unidentified. No much larger clone is present one base from it, and per-base qualities are unavailable.

The V and J genes are TRBV24-1 and TRBJ2-1, with 11 bases in between that match TRBD1. The clonotype originates from a woman aged 18-29 years with acute or convalescent COVID-19. The sequencing sample was made of peripheral blood. The CDR3 region reads CATGGQGDEQFF. The DNA sequence is TGTGCCACCGGGGGACAGGGGGATGAGCAGTTCTTC.